The 29 T cell receptor beta chains below were found in one sample sequenced in a study of blood T cells in healthy people across ages. The authors ran a second PCR of about 6 to 12 cycles using a sample-barcoded 5' primer and a J-beta primer mix. TCRdb reprocessed the 5' RACE reads with MiXCR, giving one entry per CDR3 protein. Among approximately 1.5 million distinct CDR3 sequences listed, 30% to 35% were seen once. Sequencing used blood. These receptors were obtained from a woman between 25 and 40 years old in good health.

Turning to this clonotype: The junction shows a germline mismatch at one end, possibly a read error. The genes are TRBV13 and TRBJ2-7; D remains unclear. Germline V gives CDR1 PRHDT, CDR2 FYEKMQ (reference sequence). The CDR3 covers 13 residues. CDR3 sequence: CASSSRTNYELYF. DNA of the CDR3: TGTGCCAGCAGTTCCCGAACTAACTACGAGCTGTACTTC.

This clonotype showed up just a few times. The rearrangement uses TRBV14 and TRBJ2-1; D is uncertain. Germline loops: CDR1 SGHDN, CDR2 FVKESK. The CDR3 spans 14 residues. Trimming took off 0 bases at V and 9 bases at J, with 12 bases between the two ends. The CDR3 sequence is CASSQEGSPAEQFF. CDR3 DNA: TGTGCCAGCAGCCAAGAGGGGTCGCCAGCTGAGCAGTTCTTC.

This clonotype was seen ten or more times. The J gene is TRBJ2-5, the V gene TRBV29-1; TRBD2 matches at 7 bases. Trimming removed 1 base from V and 1 base from J; junction bases left unmatched: 6. This CDR3 region has 15 residues. CDR1 SQVTM and CDR2 ANQGSEA come from the germline V gene. The CDR3 bases are TGCAGCGTTGAAGGGGGGGGAGGGTCCCAAGAGACCCAGTACTTC. Its protein product is CSVEGGGGSQETQYF.

This chain links TRBV20-1 with TRBJ2-7, with D possibly being TRBD1 or TRBD2 (6 bases each). Germline loops: CDR1 DFQATT, CDR2 SNEGSKA (reference sequence). Trimming stripped 5 bases from V and 2 bases from J, with 19 bases between. This CDR3 is 15 amino acids long. The CDR3 DNA sequence: TGCAGTGCTTCTATGGGGGGCGGGCCGACCTACGAGCAGTACTTC. Its protein product is CSASMGGGPTYEQYF.

The J gene is TRBJ1-1, the V gene TRBV6-1; no reliable D call. The CDR3 loop spans 13 amino acids. V was pared by 6 bases and J by 7 bases, with 15 bases between. Germline V gene lookup returns CDR1 MNHNS and CDR2 SASEGT. The CDR3 reads CASRELGGGEAFF. For the CDR3, the DNA is TGTGCCAGCAGGGAACTGGGAGGCGGTGAAGCTTTCTTT.

In this sample, this clonotype turned up a few times. The V and J genes are TRBV20-1 and TRBJ2-4; TRBD1 matches 10 bases. The J call may be wrong; the DNA end is better matched by TRBJ2-7. The germline V gene encodes CDR1 DFQATT and CDR2 SNEGSKA (reference sequence). CDR3 length: 16 residues. CDR3 in amino acids: CSARDFKGQGTYEQYF. The CDR3 DNA is TGCAGTGCTAGAGATTTCAAGGGACAGGGGACCTACGAGCAGTACTTC.

This clonotype was counted only a few times. This chain joins TRBV11-2 and TRBJ2-1, with D possibly being TRBD2 (6 bases). Germline V gives CDR1 SGHAT, CDR2 FQNNGV. The CDR3 sequence is 17 residues long. Trimming cost V 5 bases and J 0 bases, with 17 bases left between them. CDR3 sequence: CASSASRDSSSYNEQFF. Written as DNA, the CDR3 is TGTGCCAGCAGCGCGAGCAGGGACTCGAGCTCCTACAATGAGCAGTTCTTC.

This clonotype has ten or more counts. V is TRBV10-3 and J is TRBJ2-3; a possible D gene is TRBD2 (6 bases). V shed 8 bases and J shed 2 bases, with 14 bases lying between them. The length of the CDR3 is 14 residues. In germline, CDR1 is ENHRY, CDR2 SYGVKD. CDR3 amino acids: CAIVSGRDTDTQYF. For the CDR3, the DNA is TGTGCCATCGTTAGCGGTCGGGACACAGATACGCAGTATTTT.

This clonotype has more than one count but fewer than ten. The chain links TRBV12-3 or TRBV12-4 to TRBJ2-5; no clear D gene. Deletions cut 6 bases from V and 1 base from J, with 12 bases between. The CDR3 has 14 amino acids. CDR3 amino acids: CASRGLNSQETQYF. CDR3 sequence (DNA): TGTGCCAGCAGGGGCCTGAACTCCCAAGAGACCCAGTACTTC.

There are many counts of this clonotype. The V call is TRBV2, the J call TRBJ2-1; D gene unclear. CDR3 size: 12 residues. CDR1 is SNHLY and CDR2 is FYNNEI in the germline V gene. The V gene lost 7 bases and the J gene lost 3 bases, with 7 bases spanning the gap. Here the CDR3 reads CASTFFYNEQFF. CDR3 coding DNA: TGTGCCAGCACCTTTTTCTACAATGAGCAGTTCTTC.

This clonotype was seen more than once but under ten times. The chain recombines TRBV4-1 with TRBJ1-2; possibly TRBD1 for D (5 bases). Germline CDR1 and CDR2: MGHRA and YSYEKL. This CDR3 spans 14 amino acids. The V and J ends lost 0 bases and 9 bases respectively, with 14 bases between them. The CDR3 sequence: CASSQDPRGRSYTF. The CDR3 DNA is TGCGCCAGCAGCCAAGACCCTAGGGGTAGGAGCTACACCTTC.

This clonotype was seen a handful of times. The rearrangement uses TRBV5-1 and TRBJ1-2; perhaps TRBD1 as D (5 bases). The length of the CDR3 is 14 residues. Trimming stripped 4 bases from V and 5 bases from J, with 15 bases between. Looked up from germline, CDR1 is SGHRS and CDR2 is YFSETQ. The CDR3 DNA reads as TGCGCCAGCAGCGGGGCGAACAGTGGGTATGGCTACACCTTC. Protein sequence: CASSGANSGYGYTF.

The rearrangement uses TRBV28 and TRBJ2-1; D is perhaps TRBD1 (6 bases). This CDR3 is built from 13 residues. Between the trimmed V and J ends, which lost 6 bases and 6 bases, there was a span of 12 bases. Germline CDR1 reads MDHEN; CDR2 reads SYDVKM. The CDR3 region is CASRLQGSNEQFF. CDR3 DNA: TGTGCCAGCAGACTACAGGGTTCCAATGAGCAGTTCTTC.

This chain connects TRBV5-6 to TRBJ2-7; tentative D call: TRBD1 (6 bases). CDR3 length equals 15 residues. Germline CDR1 reads SGHDT; CDR2 reads YYEEEE. Trimming pared 4 bases from V and 0 bases from J, leaving 14 bases between. CDR3 DNA: TGTGCCAGCAGCACGGGACACCTGAGCTCCTACGAGCAGTACTTC. Translated: CASSTGHLSSYEQYF. Full variable domain (rest looked up from reference TRBV5-6 and TRBJ2-7): DAGVTQSPTHLIKTRGQQVTLRCSPKSGHDTVSWYQQALGQGPQFIFQYYEEEERQRGNFPDRFSGHQFPNYSSELNVNALLLGDSALYLCASSTGHLSSYEQYFGPGTRLTVT.

The rearrangement uses TRBV5-1 and TRBJ2-7, with 9 bases identical to TRBD1. This CDR3 has 15 residues. The germline V gene has CDR1 SGHRS and CDR2 YFSETQ. The trim removed 7 bases at V and 0 bases at J, leaving 8 bases unmatched. In nucleotides, the CDR3 is TGCGCCAGCTTCGAAAGGGGACAGGGCTCCTACGAGCAGTACTTC. Translated: CASFERGQGSYEQYF.

V usage is TRBV6-1 and J usage is TRBJ1-1; D is unresolved. Trimming stripped 7 bases from V and 5 bases from J, with 20 bases between. CDR3 length: 15 amino acids. Germline V gene data show CDR1 as MNHNS and CDR2 as SASEGT. The CDR3 loop is CASKLGTGIDTEAFF. CDR3 DNA: TGTGCCAGCAAGTTAGGCACCGGAATTGATACTGAAGCTTTCTTT.

V usage is TRBV10-3 and J usage is TRBJ2-7; 13 bases align to TRBD2. V was pared by 4 bases and J by 4 bases, with 7 bases of the junction left unmatched. Germline V gene lookup returns CDR1 ENHRY and CDR2 SYGVKD. The CDR3 has 16 residues. The CDR3 region has the DNA TGTGCCATCAGTGGGGCTACTAGCGGGAGGGTGTACGAGCAGTACTTC. This gives the protein CAISGATSGRVYEQYF.

This clonotype has a handful of counts. V and J are TRBV6-1 and TRBJ2-4, with D perhaps matching TRBD2 (6 bases). Gene TRBJ2-7 matches the end of the DNA better, so the J call may be wrong. Per germline, CDR1 MNHNS and CDR2 SASEGT. This CDR3 comprises 16 residues. CDR3 DNA sequence: TGTGCCAGCAGTGCCCCCGGGGGACCCTTAACCTACGAGCAGTACTTC. Encoded protein: CASSAPGGPLTYEQYF.

This clonotype was seen a handful of times. The V call is TRBV4-1, the J call TRBJ2-5; D is undetermined. V was trimmed by 4 bases and J by 1 base, leaving 13 bases between them. Looked up from germline, CDR1 is MGHRA and CDR2 is YSYEKL. This CDR3 contains 15 residues. Written as DNA, the CDR3 is TGCGCCAGCAGCCTCGGATCCCAGACCCAAGAGACCCAGTACTTC. It is translated as CASSLGSQTQETQYF.

The rearrangement uses TRBV20-1 and TRBJ1-3, with unresolved D. The V end was cut by 0 bases, the J end by 4 bases, with 13 bases between. Germline values: CDR1 DFQATT, CDR2 SNEGSKA (reference sequence). CDR3 length: 15 residues. CDR3 sequence reads: CSARDLASLGNTIYF. The CDR3, as DNA: TGCAGTGCTAGAGATCTCGCCTCCCTGGGAAACACCATATATTTT.

A remark on this clonotype: One end of the junction is discordant with germline, which a read error may explain. The gene calls are TRBV4-2 and TRBJ1-4; 7 bases align to TRBD1. The V gene's germline CDR1 is LGHNA and CDR2 YNFKEQ. The CDR3 is 18 residues long. CDR3 DNA sequence: TGTGCCAGCAGCCAAGACGAGGGGGACAGACCAATAAATGAAGAACTGTTTTTT. It specifies CASSQDEGDRPINEELFF.

A few counts support this clonotype. The chain has TRBV20-1 and TRBJ2-5; 12 nucleotides match TRBD2. V shed 5 bases, J shed 1 base, and the junction held 11 bases outside the gene matches. The germline V gene encodes CDR1 DFQATT and CDR2 SNEGSKA (reference sequence). The CDR3 extends over 17 amino acids. This chain's CDR3 is CSAPRTSGAYFQETQYF. CDR3 DNA: TGCAGTGCTCCAAGGACTAGCGGGGCCTATTTCCAAGAGACCCAGTACTTC.

The chain employs TRBV5-6 and TRBJ2-3; 7 bases are a match to TRBD1. V trimming: 3 bases; J trimming: 3 bases; junction bases outside the gene matches: 13. Per germline, CDR1 SGHDT and CDR2 YYEEEE. CDR3 length equals 17 residues. The CDR3 region has the DNA TGTGCCAGCAGCTCTAATTTTGGACAGGAGAAAACAGATACGCAGTATTTT. Translating it yields CASSSNFGQEKTDTQYF.

This clonotype was recorded many times. The V call is TRBV9, the J call TRBJ2-5, with 12 bases that match TRBD2. Trimming at V came to 3 bases and at J to 5 bases, leaving 2 bases not matched to a gene. The CDR3 runs to 14 residues. CDR1 SGDLS and CDR2 YYNGEE come from the germline V gene. This CDR3 reads CASSAGLAGETQYF. In DNA, the CDR3 is TGTGCCAGCAGCGCAGGACTAGCGGGGGAGACCCAGTACTTC.

The chain uses TRBV20-1 and TRBJ2-7; 8 nucleotides agree with TRBD1. Trimming removed 0 bases from V and 0 bases from J; junction bases left unmatched: 4. The CDR3 has 15 amino acids. Germline loops: CDR1 DFQATT, CDR2 SNEGSKA (reference sequence). Written as DNA, the CDR3 is TGCAGTGCTAGAGATATGGACAGGGTCTCCTACGAGCAGTACTTC. This gives the protein CSARDMDRVSYEQYF.

This clonotype was seen a few times. J is TRBJ2-1 and V is TRBV7-9, with D perhaps matching TRBD2 (5 bases). V was shortened by 5 bases and J by 8 bases, with 19 bases between the two germline ends. CDR3 size: 15 residues. Germline values: CDR1 SEHNR, CDR2 FQNEAQ (reference sequence). The DNA for the CDR3 is TGTGCCAGCAGCCTTCGGGGTACTATCCACGATGAGCAGTTCTTC. It yields the protein CASSLRGTIHDEQFF.

The table lists this clonotype with a few counts. A read error may account for a junction end that differs from germline. The V gene is TRBV9, the J gene TRBJ2-7; D is uncertain. Germline V gives CDR1 SGDLS, CDR2 YYNGEE. This CDR3 spans 14 amino acids. CDR3 region: CASSPEDTSYGQYF. As DNA, the CDR3 is TGTGCCAGCAGCCCAGAGGATACCTCCTACGGGCAGTACTTC.

The chain couples TRBV20-1 to TRBJ2-4; D possibly corresponds to TRBD2 (5 bases). TRBJ2-7 explains the end of the DNA better; the J call may be wrong. The CDR3 is made up of 13 amino acids. Per the germline V gene, CDR1 is DFQATT and CDR2 is SNEGSKA (reference sequence). The CDR3: CSAVREGGYEQYF. The CDR3 DNA reads TGCAGTGCTGTGAGAGAGGGTGGCTACGAGCAGTACTTC.

In its sample, this clonotype was seen a few times. The chain joins TRBV4-1 to TRBJ1-1, with D perhaps matching TRBD1 (6 bases). V lost 3 bases to trimming and J lost 7 bases, with 18 bases between them. The V gene's germline CDR1 is MGHRA and CDR2 YSYEKL. This CDR3 is built from 15 residues. The CDR3 protein is CASSHGTPVLSEAFF. CDR3 sequence (DNA): TGCGCCAGCAGCCACGGGACACCGGTTTTGAGTGAAGCTTTCTTT.